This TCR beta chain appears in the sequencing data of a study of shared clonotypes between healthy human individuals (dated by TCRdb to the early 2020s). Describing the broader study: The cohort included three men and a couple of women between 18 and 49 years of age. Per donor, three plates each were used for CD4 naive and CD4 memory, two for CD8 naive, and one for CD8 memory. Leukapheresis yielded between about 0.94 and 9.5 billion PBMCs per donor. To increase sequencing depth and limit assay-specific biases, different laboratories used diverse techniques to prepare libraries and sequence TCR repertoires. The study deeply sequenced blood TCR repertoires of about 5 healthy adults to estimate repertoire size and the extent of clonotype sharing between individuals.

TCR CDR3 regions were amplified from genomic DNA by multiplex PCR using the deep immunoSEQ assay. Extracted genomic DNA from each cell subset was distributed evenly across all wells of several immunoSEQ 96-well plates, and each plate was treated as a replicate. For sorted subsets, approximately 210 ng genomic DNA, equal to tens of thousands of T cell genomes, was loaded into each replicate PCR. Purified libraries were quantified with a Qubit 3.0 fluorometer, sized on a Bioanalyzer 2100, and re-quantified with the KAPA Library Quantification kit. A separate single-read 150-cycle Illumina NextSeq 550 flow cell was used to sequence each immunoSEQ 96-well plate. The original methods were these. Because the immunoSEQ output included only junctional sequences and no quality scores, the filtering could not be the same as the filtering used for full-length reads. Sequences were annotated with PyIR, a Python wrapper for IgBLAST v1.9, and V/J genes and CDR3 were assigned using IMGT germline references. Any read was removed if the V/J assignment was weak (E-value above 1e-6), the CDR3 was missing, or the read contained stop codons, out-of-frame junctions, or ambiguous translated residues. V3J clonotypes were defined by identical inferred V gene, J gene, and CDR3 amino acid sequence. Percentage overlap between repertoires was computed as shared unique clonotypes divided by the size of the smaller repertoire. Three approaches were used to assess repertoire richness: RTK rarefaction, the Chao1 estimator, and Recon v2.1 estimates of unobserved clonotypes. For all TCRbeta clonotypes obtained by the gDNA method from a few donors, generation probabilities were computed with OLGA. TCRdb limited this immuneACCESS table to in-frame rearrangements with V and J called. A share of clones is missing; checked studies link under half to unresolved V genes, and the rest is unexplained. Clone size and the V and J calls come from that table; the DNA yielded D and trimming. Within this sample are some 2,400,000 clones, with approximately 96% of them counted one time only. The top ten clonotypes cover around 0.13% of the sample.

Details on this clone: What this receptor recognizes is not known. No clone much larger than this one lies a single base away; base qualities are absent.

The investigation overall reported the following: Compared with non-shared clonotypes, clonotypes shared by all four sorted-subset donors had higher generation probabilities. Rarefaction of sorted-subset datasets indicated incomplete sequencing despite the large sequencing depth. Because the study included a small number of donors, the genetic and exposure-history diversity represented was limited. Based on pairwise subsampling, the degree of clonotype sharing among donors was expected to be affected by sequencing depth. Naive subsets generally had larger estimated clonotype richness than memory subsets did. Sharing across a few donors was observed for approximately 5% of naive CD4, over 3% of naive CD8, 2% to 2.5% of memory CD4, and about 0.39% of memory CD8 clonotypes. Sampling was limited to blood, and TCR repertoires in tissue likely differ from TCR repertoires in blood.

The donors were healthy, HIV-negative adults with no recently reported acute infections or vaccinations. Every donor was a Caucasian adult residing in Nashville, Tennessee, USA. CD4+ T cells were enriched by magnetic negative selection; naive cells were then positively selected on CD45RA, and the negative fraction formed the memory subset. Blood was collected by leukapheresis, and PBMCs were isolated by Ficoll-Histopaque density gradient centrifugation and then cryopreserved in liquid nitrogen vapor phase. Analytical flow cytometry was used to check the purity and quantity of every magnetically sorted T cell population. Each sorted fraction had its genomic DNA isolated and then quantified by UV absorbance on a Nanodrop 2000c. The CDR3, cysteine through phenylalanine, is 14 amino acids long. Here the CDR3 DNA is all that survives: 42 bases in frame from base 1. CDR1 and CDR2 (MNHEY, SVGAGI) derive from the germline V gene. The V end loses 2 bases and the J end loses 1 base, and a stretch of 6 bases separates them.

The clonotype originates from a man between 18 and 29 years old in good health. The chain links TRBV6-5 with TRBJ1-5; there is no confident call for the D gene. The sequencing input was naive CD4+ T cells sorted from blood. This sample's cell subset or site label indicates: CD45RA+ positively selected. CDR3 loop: CASSYRQSNQPQHF. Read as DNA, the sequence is TGTGCCAGCAGTTACAGGCAGAGCAATCAGCCCCAGCATTTT.